Sequencing of this T cell receptor (beta chain) was carried out in a study of T cells in Graves' hyperthyroidism and ophthalmopathy. Amplification of TCR beta CDR3 regions was performed using RNA transcripts as template. The TCR CDR3 was amplified in a first-round RT-PCR using the HTBI primer set. TCRdb re-called the multiplex PCR reads through MiXCR, storing one row per CDR3 protein. The sample lists under 300,000 distinct CDR3 sequences; roughly 13% were seen once. If no ophthalmopathy progression occurred within 18 months, Graves' hyperthyroidism was stable. Ten or more counts support this clonotype. The CDR3 loop spans 15 amino acids. J lost 2 bases, V lost 0 bases, and 2 bases had no gene match. Germline V gene data show CDR1 as MNHEY and CDR2 as SVGAGI.

The receptor was derived from a woman between 40 and 50 years old with Graves' hyperthyroidism. This sequence joins TRBV6-5 and TRBJ1-1; 8 nucleotides line up with TRBD1. Sequencing used blood. In DNA, the CDR3 is TGTGCCAGCAGTTACTCGGGACAGGCAAACACTGAAGCTTTCTTT. This gives the protein CASSYSGQANTEAFF.